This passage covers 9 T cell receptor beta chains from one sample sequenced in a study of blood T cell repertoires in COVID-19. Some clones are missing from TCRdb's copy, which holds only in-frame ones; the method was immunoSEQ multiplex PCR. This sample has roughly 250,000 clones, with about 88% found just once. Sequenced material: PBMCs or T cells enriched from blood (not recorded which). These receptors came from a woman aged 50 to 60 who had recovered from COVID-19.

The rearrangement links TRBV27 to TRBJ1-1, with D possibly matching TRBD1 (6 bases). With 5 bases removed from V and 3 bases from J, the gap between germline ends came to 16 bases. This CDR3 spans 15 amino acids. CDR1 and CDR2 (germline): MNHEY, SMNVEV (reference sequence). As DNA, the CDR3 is TGTGCCAGCAGTGACGGTACAGGGTCTTACACTGAAGCTTTCTTT. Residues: CASSDGTGSYTEAFF.

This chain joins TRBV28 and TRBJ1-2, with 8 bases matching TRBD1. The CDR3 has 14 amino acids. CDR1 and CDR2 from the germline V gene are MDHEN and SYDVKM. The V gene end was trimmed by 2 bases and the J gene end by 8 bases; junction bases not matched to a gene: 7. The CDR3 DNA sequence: TGTGCCAGCAGTTTAGACAGGGGCCTTTGGGGCTACACCTTC. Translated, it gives CASSLDRGLWGYTF.

CDR3 DNA sequence: TGTGCCAGCAGTTTATCGATGGGCCTGGCTAGTACGGGAGCAGATACGCAGTATTTT. Translation gives CASSLSMGLASTGADTQYF. The chain joins TRBV27 to TRBJ2-3; D may be TRBD2 (6 bases). Trimming shortened V by 0 bases and J by 4 bases, and 23 bases separated the two germline ends. CDR1 MNHEY and CDR2 SMNVEV come from the germline V gene (reference sequence). This CDR3 comprises 19 residues.

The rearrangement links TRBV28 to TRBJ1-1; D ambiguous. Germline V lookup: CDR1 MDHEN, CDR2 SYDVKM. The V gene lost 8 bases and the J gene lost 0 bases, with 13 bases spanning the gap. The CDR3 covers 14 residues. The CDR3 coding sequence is TGTGCCAGCCTCATCGGCGGCGTGAACACTGAAGCTTTCTTT. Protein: CASLIGGVNTEAFF. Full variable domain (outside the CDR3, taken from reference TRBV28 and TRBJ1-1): DVKVTQSSRYLVKRTGEKVFLECVQDMDHENMFWYRQDPGLGLRLIYFSYDVKMKEKGDIPEGYSVSREKKERFSLILESASTNQTSMYLCASLIGGVNTEAFFGQGTRLTVV.

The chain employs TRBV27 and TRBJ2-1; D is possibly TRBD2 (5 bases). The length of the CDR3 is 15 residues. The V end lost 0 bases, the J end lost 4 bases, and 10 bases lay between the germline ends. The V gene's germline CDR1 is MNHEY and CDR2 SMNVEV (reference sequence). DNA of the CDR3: TGTGCCAGCAGTTTATCGAGGGAGACTTACAATGAGCAGTTCTTC. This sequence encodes CASSLSRETYNEQFF.

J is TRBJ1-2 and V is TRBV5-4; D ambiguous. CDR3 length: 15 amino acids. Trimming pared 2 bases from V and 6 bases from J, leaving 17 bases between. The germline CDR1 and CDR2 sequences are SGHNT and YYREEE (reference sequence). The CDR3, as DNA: TGTGCCAGCAGCTTCGCCGGGGAGAGGGTAAATGGCTACACCTTC. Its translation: CASSFAGERVNGYTF.

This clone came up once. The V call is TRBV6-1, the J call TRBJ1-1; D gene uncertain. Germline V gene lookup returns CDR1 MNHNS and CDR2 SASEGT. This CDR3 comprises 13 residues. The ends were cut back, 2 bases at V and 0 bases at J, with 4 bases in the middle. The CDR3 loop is CASSEIVNTEAFF. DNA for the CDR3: TGTGCCAGCAGTGAAATAGTGAACACTGAAGCTTTCTTT.

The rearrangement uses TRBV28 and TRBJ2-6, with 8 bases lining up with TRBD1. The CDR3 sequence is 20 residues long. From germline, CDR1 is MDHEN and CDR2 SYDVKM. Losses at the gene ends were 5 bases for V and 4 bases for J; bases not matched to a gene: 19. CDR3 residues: CASSLRRGRDRGLGANVLTF. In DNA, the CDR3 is TGTGCCAGCAGTCTCCGACGAGGGCGTGACAGGGGTTTGGGGGCCAACGTCCTGACTTTC.

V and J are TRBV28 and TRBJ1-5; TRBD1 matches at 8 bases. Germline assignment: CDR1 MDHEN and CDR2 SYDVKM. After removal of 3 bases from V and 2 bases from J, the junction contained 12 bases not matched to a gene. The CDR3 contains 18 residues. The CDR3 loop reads CASSFRQGALIRNQPQHF. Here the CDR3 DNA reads TGTGCCAGCAGTTTTAGGCAGGGGGCCCTCATCCGCAATCAGCCCCAGCATTTT.